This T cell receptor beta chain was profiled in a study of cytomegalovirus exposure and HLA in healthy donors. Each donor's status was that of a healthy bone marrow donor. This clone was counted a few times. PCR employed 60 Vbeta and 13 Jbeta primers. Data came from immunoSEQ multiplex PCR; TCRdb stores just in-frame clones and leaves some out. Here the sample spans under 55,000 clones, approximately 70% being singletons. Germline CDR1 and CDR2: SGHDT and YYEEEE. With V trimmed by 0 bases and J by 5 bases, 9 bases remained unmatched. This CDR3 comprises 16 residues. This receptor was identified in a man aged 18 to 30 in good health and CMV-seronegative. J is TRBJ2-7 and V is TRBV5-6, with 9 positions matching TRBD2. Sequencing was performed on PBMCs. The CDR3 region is CASSLVGLAGANEQYF. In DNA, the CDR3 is TGTGCCAGCAGCTTGGTTGGGTTAGCGGGGGCCAACGAGCAGTACTTC.